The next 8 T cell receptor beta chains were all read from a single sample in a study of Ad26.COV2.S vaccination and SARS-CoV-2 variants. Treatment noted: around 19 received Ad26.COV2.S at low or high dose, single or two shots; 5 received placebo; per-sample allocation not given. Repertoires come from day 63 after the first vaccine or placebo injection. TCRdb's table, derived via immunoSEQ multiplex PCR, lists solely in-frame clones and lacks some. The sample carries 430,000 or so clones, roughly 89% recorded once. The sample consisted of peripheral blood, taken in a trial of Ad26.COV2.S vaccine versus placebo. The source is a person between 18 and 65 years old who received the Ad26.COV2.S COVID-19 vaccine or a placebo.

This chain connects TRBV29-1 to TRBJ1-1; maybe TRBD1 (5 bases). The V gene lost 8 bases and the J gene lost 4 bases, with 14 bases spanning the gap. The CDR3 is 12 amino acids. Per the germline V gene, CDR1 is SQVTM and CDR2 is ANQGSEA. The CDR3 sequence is CSPTWGVTEAFF. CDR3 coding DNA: TGCAGCCCTACCTGGGGGGTCACTGAAGCTTTCTTT.

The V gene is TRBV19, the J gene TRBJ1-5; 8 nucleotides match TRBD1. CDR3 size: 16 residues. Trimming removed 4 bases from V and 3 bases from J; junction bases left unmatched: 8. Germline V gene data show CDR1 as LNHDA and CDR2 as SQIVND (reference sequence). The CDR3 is CASSTRDRYNNQPQHF. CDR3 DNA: TGTGCCAGTAGTACAAGGGACAGGTATAACAATCAGCCCCAGCATTTT.

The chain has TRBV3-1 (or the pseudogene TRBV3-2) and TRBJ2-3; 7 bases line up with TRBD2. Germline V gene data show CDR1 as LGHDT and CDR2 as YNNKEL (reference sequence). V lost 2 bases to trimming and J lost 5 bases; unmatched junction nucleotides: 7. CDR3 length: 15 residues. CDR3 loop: CASSQRGRAGDTQYF. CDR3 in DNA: TGTGCCAGCAGCCAACGAGGGAGGGCCGGAGATACGCAGTATTTT.

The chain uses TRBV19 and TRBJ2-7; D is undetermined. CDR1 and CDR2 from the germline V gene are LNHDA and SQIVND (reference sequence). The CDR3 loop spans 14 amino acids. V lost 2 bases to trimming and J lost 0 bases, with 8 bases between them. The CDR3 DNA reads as TGTGCCAGTAGTATATTGGGCAGCTCCTACGAGCAGTACTTC. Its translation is CASSILGSSYEQYF.

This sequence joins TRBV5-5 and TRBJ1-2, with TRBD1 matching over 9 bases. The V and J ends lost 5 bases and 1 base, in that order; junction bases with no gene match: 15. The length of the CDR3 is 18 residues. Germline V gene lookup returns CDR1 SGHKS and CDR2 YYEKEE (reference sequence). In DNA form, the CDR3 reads TGTGCCAGCAGTCCAGGGACAGGGTACCACCTTGTTAACTATGGCTACACCTTC. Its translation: CASSPGTGYHLVNYGYTF.

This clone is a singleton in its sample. As DNA, the CDR3 is TGTGCCAGCAGTTTGGACACGTACTCTGGAAACACCATATATTTT. Translated, it gives CASSLDTYSGNTIYF. This sequence joins TRBV28 and TRBJ1-3, with D possibly being TRBD1 (5 bases). Germline CDR1 is MDHEN and CDR2 is SYDVKM. This CDR3 contains 15 residues. The V end was cut by 3 bases, the J end by 0 bases, with 9 bases between. Together with reference TRBV28 and TRBJ1-3, the CDR3 gives the full variable domain: DVKVTQSSRYLVKRTGEKVFLECVQDMDHENMFWYRQDPGLGLRLIYFSYDVKMKEKGDIPEGYSVSREKKERFSLILESASTNQTSMYLCASSLDTYSGNTIYFGEGSWLTVV.

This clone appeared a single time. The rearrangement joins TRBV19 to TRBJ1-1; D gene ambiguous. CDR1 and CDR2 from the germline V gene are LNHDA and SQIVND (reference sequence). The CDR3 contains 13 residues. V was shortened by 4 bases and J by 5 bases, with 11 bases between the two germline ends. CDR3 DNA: TGTGCCAGTAGTACCTACCTTGGGACTGAAGCTTTCTTT. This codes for CASSTYLGTEAFF.

The CDR3 nucleotides are TGCGCCAGCAGTGAGGACACAGGGAATCAGCCCCAGCATTTT. This sequence encodes CASSEDTGNQPQHF. The gene calls are TRBV10-1 and TRBJ1-5, with D possibly TRBD1 on 6 matching bases. Germline V gene sequence: CDR1 WNHNN, CDR2 SYGVQD (reference sequence). This CDR3 is built from 14 residues. V was trimmed by 2 bases and J by 4 bases, leaving 9 bases between them.